This T cell receptor (beta chain) was recorded in a study of cytomegalovirus exposure and HLA in healthy donors. Study as a whole: Earlier findings included roughly 120 million unique TCR beta sequences obtained from approximately 170 million T cells. Study-wide points: Earlier findings revealed that most TCR beta V segments proved productive either about 87% or about 30% of the time. Upon later analysis, TCR association rates were observed to vary by HLA locus, being highest for DRB1 and lowest for HLA-C.

Amplification used 60 Vbeta primers and 13 Jbeta primers. Assay used: immunoSEQ multiplex PCR; TCRdb lists only in-frame clones, some missing. The sample consists of around 95,000 clones, under 85% of them appearing once. Trimming pared 5 bases from V and 1 base from J, leaving 8 bases between. CDR1 and CDR2 (germline): MNHNY, SVGAGI (reference sequence). The CDR3 sequence is 13 residues long. A word on this clone: The antigen is not known.

This receptor was obtained from a female donor in good health and CMV-seropositive. The chain employs TRBV6-6 and TRBJ1-2; weak D call: TRBD1 (5 bases). The source material was PBMCs. CDR3 in amino acids: CASSRQGNYGYTF. CDR3 bases: TGTGCCAGCAGTCGTCAGGGTAACTATGGCTACACCTTC.